This is a list of T cell receptor beta chains from one sample in a study of response to subunit inactivated influenza vaccine. TCRdb independently ran MiXCR on the RT-PCR reads; one entry per CDR3 protein. Of about 170,000 distinct CDR3 sequences listed, roughly 10% are singletons. This specimen consisted of CD8+ T cells sorted from PBMCs, obtained around 25 months after vaccination. All receptors come from a man aged 50 to 69 who received an inactivated influenza vaccine. CDR3s include the opening cysteine and the closing phenylalanine or tryptophan. The D gene is left open where the match is weak. Clone size is shown for a subset of rows, as once, few, many or a class of expanded clone.

length: 14; D: .; J: TRBJ2-5; size: few; V: TRBV7-2; CDR3: CASSLIPGAETQYF; DNA: TGTGCCAGCAGCTTAATACCCGGGGCGGAGACCCAGTACTTC
length: 14; D: TRBD1; J: TRBJ2-7; size: .; V: TRBV5-1; CDR3: CASQQGSNSYEQYF; DNA: TGCGCCAGCCAACAGGGGTCGAACTCCTACGAGCAGTACTTC
length: 13; D: TRBD2; J: TRBJ2-7; size: few; V: TRBV11-2; CDR3: CASRGDLLYEQYF; DNA: TGTGCCAGCCGGGGGGATTTGTTGTACGAGCAGTACTTC
length: 15; D: .; J: TRBJ1-1; size: many; V: TRBV14; CDR3: CASSQDLGRTTEAFF; DNA: TGTGCCAGCAGCCAAGATCTCGGACGGACCACTGAAGCTTTCTTT
length: 15; D: TRBD2; J: TRBJ2-1; size: .; V: TRBV4-2; CDR3: CASSGGTSSYNEQFF; DNA: TGTGCCAGCAGCGGGGGGACTAGCTCCTACAATGAGCAGTTCTTC
length: 14; D: TRBD1; J: TRBJ1-6; size: few; V: TRBV9; CDR3: CASSPWDRGSPLHF; DNA: TGTGCCAGCAGCCCCTGGGACAGGGGATCACCCCTCCACTTT
length: 15; D: TRBD1; J: TRBJ2-7; size: many; V: TRBV28; CDR3: CASRLVQGSVSEQYF; DNA: TGTGCCAGCAGACTAGTACAGGGGTCGGTGTCCGAGCAGTACTTC
length: 16; D: .; J: TRBJ1-2; size: many; V: TRBV4-3; CDR3: CASSQDWAGQDYGYTF; DNA: TGCGCCAGCAGCCAAGATTGGGCGGGTCAGGACTATGGCTACACCTTC
length: 13; D: .; J: TRBJ2-7; size: .; V: TRBV28; CDR3: CASSSGTPYEQYF; DNA: TGTGCCAGCAGTTCCGGGACCCCCTACGAGCAGTACTTC
length: 14; D: .; J: TRBJ2-1; size: many; V: TRBV29-1; CDR3: CSVASGHLDNEQFF; DNA: TGCAGCGTTGCCTCGGGACACTTGGACAATGAGCAGTTCTTC
length: 16; D: .; J: TRBJ1-2; size: many; V: TRBV4-1; CDR3: CASSQETRGLGYGYTF; DNA: TGCGCCAGCAGCCAAGAGACCAGGGGTCTCGGGTATGGCTACACCTTC
length: 11; D: .; J: TRBJ2-4; size: many; V: TRBV12-3/TRBV12-4; CDR3: CASSSLAAGNF; DNA: TGTGCCAGCAGTTCGCTAGCTGCGGGGAACTTC
length: 13; D: .; J: TRBJ2-7; size: .; V: TRBV6-2/TRBV6-3; CDR3: CASSYSRVHEQYF; DNA: TGTGCCAGCAGTTACTCGAGGGTTCACGAGCAGTACTTC
length: 13; D: .; J: TRBJ2-7; size: many; V: TRBV4-1; CDR3: CASSQEEVYEQYF; DNA: TGCGCCAGCAGCCAAGAAGAAGTATACGAGCAGTACTTC
length: 15; D: .; J: TRBJ1-1; size: few; V: TRBV6-2/TRBV6-3; CDR3: CASSPLMVARTEAFF; DNA: TGTGCCAGCAGCCCCCTTATGGTCGCTCGGACTGAAGCTTTCTTT
length: 16; D: TRBD2; J: TRBJ2-5; size: many; V: TRBV12-3/TRBV12-4; CDR3: CASSLELAGRQETQYF; DNA: TGTGCCAGCAGTTTAGAACTAGCGGGGCGTCAAGAGACCCAGTACTTC
length: 18; D: TRBD2; J: TRBJ2-2; size: few; V: TRBV4-3; CDR3: CASSQDNGREGNTGELFF; DNA: TGCGCCAGCAGCCAAGATAATGGGCGGGAGGGGAACACCGGGGAGCTGTTTTTT
length: 12; D: .; J: TRBJ2-7; size: many; V: TRBV27; CDR3: CASSPNSYEQYF; DNA: TGTGCCAGCAGTCCAAACTCCTACGAGCAGTACTTC
length: 13; D: .; J: TRBJ1-1; size: .; V: TRBV24-1; CDR3: CATSDTGNTEAFF; DNA: TGTGCCACCAGTGACACAGGGAACACTGAAGCTTTCTTT
length: 13; D: .; J: TRBJ1-4; size: many; V: TRBV11-2; CDR3: CASGPTRNEKLFF; DNA: TGTGCCAGCGGACCGACAAGGAATGAAAAACTGTTTTTT
length: 10; D: .; J: TRBJ2-1; size: many; V: TRBV20-1; CDR3: CSARTNEQFF; DNA: TGCAGTGCTCGAACTAATGAGCAGTTCTTC
length: 13; D: .; J: TRBJ2-3; size: many; V: TRBV7-8; CDR3: CASGGTVTDTQYF; DNA: TGTGCCAGCGGGGGGACTGTCACAGATACGCAGTATTTT
length: 15; D: .; J: TRBJ2-1; size: few; V: TRBV20-1; CDR3: CSASVLAYLDNEQFF; DNA: TGCAGTGCTAGTGTTCTAGCGTACTTGGACAATGAGCAGTTCTTC
length: 13; D: .; J: TRBJ2-3; size: few; V: TRBV5-6; CDR3: CASSFNSGDTQYF; DNA: TGTGCCAGCAGCTTTAATTCGGGTGATACGCAGTATTTT
length: 15; D: .; J: TRBJ1-1; size: .; V: TRBV28; CDR3: CASSSVQMAGTEAFF; DNA: TGTGCCAGCAGTTCGGTTCAGATGGCAGGCACTGAAGCTTTCTTT
length: 15; D: .; J: TRBJ1-3; size: few; V: TRBV6-1; CDR3: CASRQGLAAGNTIYF; DNA: TGTGCCAGCAGACAGGGCTTGGCAGCTGGAAACACCATATATTTT
length: 13; D: .; J: TRBJ2-7; size: .; V: TRBV29-1; CDR3: CSVRLSDSYEQYF; DNA: TGCAGCGTTCGACTGTCCGACTCCTACGAGCAGTACTTC
length: 15; D: TRBD1; J: TRBJ1-1; size: .; V: TRBV4-1; CDR3: CASSHLQGARTEAFF; DNA: TGCGCCAGCAGCCACCTCCAGGGGGCGAGAACTGAAGCTTTCTTT
length: 13; D: TRBD1; J: TRBJ1-2; size: .; V: TRBV6-1; CDR3: CASGGDREYGYTF; DNA: TGTGCCAGCGGCGGCGACAGGGAGTATGGCTACACCTTC
length: 13; D: .; J: TRBJ2-7; size: .; V: TRBV24-1; CDR3: CATSDRYSYEQYF; DNA: TGTGCCACCAGTGACCGGTACTCCTACGAGCAGTACTTC
length: 14; D: .; J: TRBJ2-1; size: .; V: TRBV9; CDR3: CASSVGSGVNEQFF; DNA: TGTGCCAGCAGCGTAGGGTCGGGAGTCAATGAGCAGTTCTTC
length: 16; D: .; J: TRBJ1-2; size: few; V: TRBV6-1; CDR3: CASRKGAARDRYGYTF; DNA: TGTGCCAGCAGAAAAGGGGCAGCACGCGACCGCTATGGCTACACCTTC
length: 11; D: .; J: TRBJ1-2; size: many; V: TRBV6-1; CDR3: CASSSTVGYTF; DNA: TGTGCCAGCAGTAGTACGGTTGGCTACACCTTC
length: 13; D: TRBD1; J: TRBJ2-1; size: many; V: TRBV28; CDR3: CASKQGPTNEQFF; DNA: TGTGCCAGCAAACAGGGGCCTACCAATGAGCAGTTCTTC
length: 12; D: .; J: TRBJ2-3; size: many; V: TRBV12-3/TRBV12-4; CDR3: CASSPVADTQYF; DNA: TGTGCCAGCAGCCCCGTCGCAGATACGCAGTATTTT
length: 17; D: .; J: TRBJ2-1; size: few; V: TRBV6-2/TRBV6-3; CDR3: CASSYSIYIGPHNEQFF; DNA: TGTGCCAGCAGTTACTCGATATACATCGGGCCCCACAATGAGCAGTTCTTC
length: 16; D: .; J: TRBJ2-5; size: .; V: TRBV11-2; CDR3: CASSLDPGAMGETQYF; DNA: TGTGCCAGCAGCTTAGATCCGGGGGCTATGGGAGAGACCCAGTACTTC
length: 16; D: TRBD2; J: TRBJ2-1; size: .; V: TRBV12-3/TRBV12-4; CDR3: CASSFGPSGSYNEQFF; DNA: TGTGCCAGCAGTTTTGGTCCTAGCGGCTCCTACAATGAGCAGTTCTTC
length: 19; D: TRBD1; J: TRBJ2-3; size: .; V: TRBV4-3; CDR3: CASSQDFGDRGIFTDTQYF; DNA: TGCGCCAGCAGCCAAGATTTCGGGGACAGGGGAATATTCACAGATACGCAGTATTTT
length: 14; D: TRBD1; J: TRBJ2-1; size: .; V: TRBV27; CDR3: CASSEGTGFNEQFF; DNA: TGTGCCAGCAGTGAAGGGACAGGGTTCAATGAGCAGTTCTTC
length: 15; D: .; J: TRBJ2-7; size: many; V: TRBV6-1; CDR3: CASSPDLVSPYEQYF; DNA: TGTGCCAGCAGCCCCGATTTGGTCAGTCCCTACGAGCAGTACTTC